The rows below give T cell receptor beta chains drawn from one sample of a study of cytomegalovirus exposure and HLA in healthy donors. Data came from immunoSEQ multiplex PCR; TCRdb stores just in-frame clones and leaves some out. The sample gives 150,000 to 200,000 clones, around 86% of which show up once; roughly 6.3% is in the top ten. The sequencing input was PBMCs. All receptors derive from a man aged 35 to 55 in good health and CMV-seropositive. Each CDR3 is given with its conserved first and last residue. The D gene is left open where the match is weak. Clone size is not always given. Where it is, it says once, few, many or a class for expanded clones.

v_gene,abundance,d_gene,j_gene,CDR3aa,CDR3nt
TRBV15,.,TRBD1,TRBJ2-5,CATSGDRGGTKTQYF,TGTGCCACCAGCGGGGACAGGGGGGGAACTAAGACCCAGTACTTC
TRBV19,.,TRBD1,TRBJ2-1,CASSIEGQGQFF,TGTGCCAGTAGTATAGAGGGACAGGGGCAGTTCTTC
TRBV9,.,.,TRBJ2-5,CASSVGTFQETQYF,TGTGCCAGCAGCGTAGGGACTTTTCAAGAGACCCAGTACTTC
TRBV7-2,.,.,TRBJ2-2,CASSSRVAGELFF,TGTGCCAGCAGCTCCAGGGTAGCCGGGGAGCTGTTTTTT
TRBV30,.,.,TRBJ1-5,CAWSGRSGPGGNQPQHF,TGTGCCTGGAGTGGTCGGTCCGGACCGGGGGGCAATCAGCCCCAGCATTTT
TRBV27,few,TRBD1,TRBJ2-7,CASGWTGGEEQYF,TGTGCCAGCGGTTGGACAGGGGGTGAAGAGCAGTACTTC
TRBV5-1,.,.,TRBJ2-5,CASTQAARETQYF,TGCGCCAGCACCCAAGCCGCCAGGGAGACCCAGTACTTC
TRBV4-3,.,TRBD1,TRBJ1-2,CASRPKDREGYTF,TGCGCCAGCAGACCTAAGGACAGGGAAGGCTACACCTTC
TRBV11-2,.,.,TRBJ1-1,CASSPLVNTEAFF,TGTGCCAGCAGCCCCTTAGTGAACACTGAAGCTTTCTTT
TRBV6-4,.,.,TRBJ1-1,CASSDSPGQAGTEAFF,TGTGCCAGCAGTGACTCGCCAGGTCAGGCGGGAACTGAAGCTTTCTTT
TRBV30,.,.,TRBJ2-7,CAWSVRYEQYF,TGTGCCTGGAGTGTGAGATACGAGCAGTACTTC
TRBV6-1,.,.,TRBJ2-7,CASSEPPDEQYF,TGTGCCAGCAGTGAACCCCCGGACGAGCAGTACTTC
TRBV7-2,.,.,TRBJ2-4,CASSLEHSGNIQYF,TGTGCCAGCAGCTTAGAACACAGTGGAAACATTCAGTACTTC
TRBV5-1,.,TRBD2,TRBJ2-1,CASSVGLAGTYNEQFF,TGCGCCAGCAGCGTCGGACTAGCGGGGACCTACAATGAGCAGTTCTTC
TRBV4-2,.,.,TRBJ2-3,CASSQDLPTLGTDTQYF,TGTGCCAGCAGCCAAGATCTCCCTACCCTCGGCACAGATACGCAGTATTTT
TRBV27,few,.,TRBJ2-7,CASSYSAGDYEQYF,TGTGCCAGCAGTTACAGCGCAGGGGACTACGAGCAGTACTTC